The clone carrying this TCR beta chain was recorded a few times. The antigen is unknown. The CDR3 spans 11 residues. Germline CDR1 and CDR2: SEHNR and FQNEAQ (reference sequence). V lost 5 bases and J 8 bases, leaving 9 bases between the germline ends. These data come from a study of cytomegalovirus exposure and HLA in healthy donors. The study's findings and limits: TCR beta sequences reportedly predicted the HLA-A and HLA-B alleles of most subjects accurately.

The PCR made use of 60 Vbeta and 13 Jbeta primers. Assay used: immunoSEQ multiplex PCR; TCRdb lists only in-frame clones, some missing. The sample lists about 170,000 clones; roughly 85% were seen once. Nominal health characterized the donors when sampled, though unrecorded immune exposures were likely. The clonotype was recovered from a boy between 2 and 10 years old in good health and CMV-seronegative. This sequence joins TRBV7-9 and TRBJ1-1; a possible D gene is TRBD1 (6 bases). Sequencing was done on a sample of PBMCs. The chain's CDR3 is CASSHGTEAFF. CDR3 DNA: TGTGCCAGCAGCCACGGGACAGAAGCTTTCTTT.